The entry that follows covers one T cell receptor beta chain sequence. The sample comes from a study of blood T cell repertoires in COVID-19. At the level of the study: The United States, Italy and Spain supplied acute and convalescent COVID-19 samples. From T cells, B-cell-depleted T cells, or PBMCs came the material, which was cDNA or gDNA.

Germline V gives CDR1 LGHDT, CDR2 YNNKEL (reference sequence). CDR3 length equals 15 residues. V was trimmed by 1 base and J by 7 bases, leaving 14 bases between them. As originally analysed: Nucleated cell number was recorded as an estimate derived from reference gene primer amplification. TCRdb's copy holds only in-frame clones and misses some; the assay was immunoSEQ multiplex PCR. The DNA gave D and trimming, while V, J and clone size come from that table. Altogether about 400,000 clones are present, about 90% being singletons, with the ten largest covering around 1.3%. Source material: peripheral blood. The chain recombines TRBV3-1 (or the pseudogene TRBV3-2) with TRBJ2-1, with D perhaps TRBD2 (6 bases). The TCR was taken from a man aged 35-49 years with acute or convalescent COVID-19. The CDR3 spells CASSQVRLVENEQFF. CDR3 DNA sequence: TGTGCCAGCAGCCAAGTACGACTAGTGGAGAATGAGCAGTTCTTC.